The TCR beta chain under discussion was sequenced for a study of identical twins. In its sample, this clonotype was seen many times. TCRdb processed the 5' RACE reads anew with MiXCR; each CDR3 protein has one entry. This table holds 350,000 to 450,000 distinct CDR3 sequences, less than 20% found once. Germline-derived CDR1 and CDR2 are SGHTA and FQGNSA. CDR3 length equals 13 residues. Deletions cut 10 bases from V and 1 base from J, with 13 bases between. This TCR was sampled from a man aged 50 or older in good health. This chain joins TRBV7-2 and TRBJ1-1, with unresolved D. Material for sequencing was naive T cells sorted from blood. The CDR3 coding sequence is TGTGCCACCAAAAACCCCGGGAACACTGAAGCTTTCTTT. It yields the protein CATKNPGNTEAFF.